The clone carrying this TCR beta chain was detected ten times or more. These data originate in a study of low-dose radiotherapy and immunotherapy resistance in tumors. The time point denotes: after trial treatment. Specified treatment: LDRT plus nivolumab, ipilimumab, low-dose cyclophosphamide and aspirin (RACIN trial). cDNA synthesis used a TRAV/TRBV-specific primer set for both chains. PCR amplification of the TCRs was performed with Phusion for 15 to 25 PCR cycles, and it relied on a constant-region primer together with a V-primer adapter. MiXCR, run by TCRdb on the reads, gives a single entry per CDR3 protein. The table shows fewer than 50,000 distinct CDR3 sequences, with about 25% occurring only once. Per germline, CDR1 LGHDT and CDR2 YNNKEL (reference sequence). Trimming removed 0 bases from V and 4 bases from J, with 12 bases in between. CDR3 size: 16 residues.

The source of this sequence is a male donor with prostate cancer. The sequences come from PBMCs, collected after low-dose radiotherapy plus immunotherapy. This chain links TRBV3-1 with TRBJ2-2; D possibly uses TRBD1 or TRBD2 (6 bases each). The CDR3 DNA follows: TGTGCCAGCAGCCAAGATCCGGGGGCGGTCACCGGGGAGCTGTTTTTT. The encoded protein is CASSQDPGAVTGELFF.